What follows is one T cell receptor beta chain and its context. These data come from a study of blood T cell repertoires in COVID-19. The wider study: The United States, Italy and Spain were the sources of the acute and convalescent COVID-19 samples.

Per the original methods: Estimation of nucleated cell counts relied on the amplification of reference gene primers. TCRdb keeps only in-frame clones here, not all; method: immunoSEQ multiplex PCR. That table furnishes V, J and clone size, whereas the DNA furnished D and trimming. The table includes under 400,000 clones, nearly 90% detected once. Germline V gene data show CDR1 as SNHLY and CDR2 as FYNNEI. The CDR3 loop spans 14 amino acids. Trimming removed 7 bases from V and 4 bases from J, with 16 bases in between. This chain connects TRBV2 to TRBJ1-2; D gene ambiguous. The sequencing sample was made of peripheral blood. The receptor was isolated from a man between 18 and 35 years old with active or convalescent COVID-19. CDR3 region: CASTGSPEGYGYTF. CDR3 nucleotide sequence: TGTGCCAGCACCGGCAGTCCGGAGGGCTATGGCTACACCTTC.